This T cell receptor beta chain was identified in a study of regulatory T cells in long-lasting Graves disease. General study points: Reduced TCR diversity was observed in persistent Graves' patients versus newly diagnosed patients. Gene preferences differed: TRBV28, TRBJ1-2, TRBJ2-5 in persistent cases.

Investigators prepared the TCR beta libraries by applying iRepertoire HTBI primers and Arm-PCR of CDR3 regions. TCRdb re-analysed the multiplex PCR reads in MiXCR, keeping a single row per CDR3 protein. The sample has hundreds of thousands of distinct CDR3 sequences, approximately 16% seen once. V dropped 1 base and J dropped 7; count of bases not matched to a gene: 6. CDR3 length: 15 residues. Germline values: CDR1 SGHVS, CDR2 FQNEAQ. Described time point: newly diagnosed GD, antithyroid drugs for less than 3 months. PBMCs were the source of the RNA used for TCR sequencing. This clonotype has more than one count but fewer than ten. Its antigen is unknown. The same data also contributed to another study, on T cells in Graves' hyperthyroidism and ophthalmopathy. That source reports: Clinical symptoms, serum thyroxine, TRAb, thyroid ultrasound and orbital computed tomography established diagnosis. In the blood, most expanded thyroid clonotypes above 0.001 appeared as well.

The V call is TRBV7-8, the J call TRBJ1-5; 8 nucleotides match TRBD1. Sequenced material: peripheral blood mononuclear cells (PBMCs), taken at new diagnosis, from a patient treated with antithyroid drugs. The TCR comes from a woman aged 40-65 years with Graves disease. In nucleotides, the CDR3 is TGTGCCAGCAGCTTAGTCCCAGGGGGCTGGCAGCCCCAGCATTTT. Translating gives CASSLVPGGWQPQHF.